This T cell receptor (beta chain) was captured by sequencing in a study of PD-1 blockade in classical Hodgkin lymphoma. Assay: immunoSEQ multiplex PCR; the TCRdb copy retains only in-frame clones and omits some. The repertoire holds about 30,000 clones, with approximately 74% as singletons. The CDR3 runs to 16 residues. Losses at the gene ends were 1 base for V and 1 base for J; bases not matched to a gene: 4. Germline V gene lookup returns CDR1 MNHEY and CDR2 SVGAGI. After autologous stem cell transplantation all patients relapsed, and prior brentuximab vedotin exposure differed between cohorts. Best overall response was complete response, partial response or progressive disease in these relapsed/refractory classical Hodgkin lymphoma patients. Study-wide findings and caveats: Healthy donors were reported to have higher baseline TCR diversity than newly diagnosed patients. Among the patients, those starting nivolumab under 1 year after ASCT were excluded.

With regard to this clone: Its cognate antigen is unknown.

This receptor was taken from a human donor with classical Hodgkin lymphoma. Material: peripheral blood mononuclear cells (PBMCs), obtained before the second cycle of nivolumab. The genes are TRBV6-5 and TRBJ2-4; 7 positions match TRBD2. The CDR3 bases are TGTGCCAGCAGTTACTGGGGGGGGACGGCCAAAAACATTCAGTACTTC. Translated: CASSYWGGTAKNIQYF.